The next 27 T cell receptor beta chains were all read from a single sample in a study of beta chain features in type 1 diabetes (dated 2018 in TCRdb). Libraries were made using the immunoSEQ multiplex PCR assay. All of the isolated RNA was reverse transcribed with the High Capacity cDNA Reverse Transcription Kit, so expressed TCRB transcripts were sequenced. The immuneACCESS repertoire file appears here via TCRdb, limited to in-frame rearrangements. These files lack a portion of the clones; in checked studies, under half of the deficit traces to unresolved V genes, and the cause of the others is not known. The sample table holds 150,000 or so clones, of which roughly 10% were seen once. 0.65% of the sample is in the top ten clones. Sequencing was carried out using central memory CD4+ T cells from blood. These receptors were obtained from a woman in her forties in good health.

This clone was seen a handful of times. The CDR3 DNA reads as TGTGCCAGCCGCTCCCGACAGGAGAATGGCTACACCTTC. Its protein product is CASRSRQENGYTF. V gene TRBV21-1 combines with J gene TRBJ1-2; the table's D call, TRBD1, was not checked against the DNA. TRBV21-1 is a documented pseudogene. The CDR3 sequence is 13 residues long.

This clone occurred a few times. J is TRBJ1-1 and V is TRBV11-2; D call uncertain. Germline V lookup: CDR1 SGHAT, CDR2 FQNNGV. The CDR3 covers 14 residues. Deletions cut 7 bases from V and 2 bases from J, with 14 bases between. CDR3 DNA sequence: TGTGCCAGCATCCCTACGGCGGGAAACACTGAAGCTTTCTTT. Translated: CASIPTAGNTEAFF.

Only a few counts were recorded for this clone. This rearrangement joins TRBV7-8 to TRBJ2-1, with TRBD1 identical over 10 bases. In germline, CDR1 is SGHVS, CDR2 FQNEAQ. This CDR3 contains 15 residues. The ends lost 2 bases at V and 6 bases at J; junction bases unmatched: 4. The DNA for the CDR3 is TGTGCCAGCAGCTTAATGGGGACAGGGGTCAATGAGCAGTTCTTC. Translated: CASSLMGTGVNEQFF. The full variable domain, in which reference TRBV7-8 and TRBJ2-1 provide the parts outside the CDR3, is GAGVSQSPRYKVAKRGQDVALRCDPISGHVSLFWYQQALGQGPEFLTYFQNEAQLDKSGLPSDRFFAERPEGSVSTLKIQRTQQEDSAVYLCASSLMGTGVNEQFFGPGTRLTVL.

Points on this clone: Other DNA variants within this sample encode the same CDR3. The genes are TRBV9 and TRBJ2-6; 7 bases are a match to TRBD2. Unmatched junction bases numbered 2, after V lost 2 bases and J lost 0 bases. This CDR3 spans 16 amino acids. Germline lookup yields CDR1 SGDLS and CDR2 YYNGEE. The CDR3 region has the DNA TGTGCCAGCAGCGTCGGGGGGAGCTCTGGGGCCAACGTCCTGACTTTC. Translating it yields CASSVGGSSGANVLTF.

The rearrangement joins TRBV9 to TRBJ2-4, with TRBD2 identical over 12 bases. The CDR3 covers 17 residues. CDR1 is SGDLS, CDR2 YYNGEE, per germline. J lost 6 bases, V lost 0 bases, and 7 bases had no gene match. The CDR3 nucleotides read TGTGCCAGCAGCGTAGGGGCTAGCGGGGGGGCCGCAAACATTCAGTACTTC. Translated: CASSVGASGGAANIQYF.

The chain joins TRBV5-6 to TRBJ2-7, with a weak D call TRBD1 (5 bases). Trimming pared 7 bases from V and 2 bases from J, leaving 16 bases between. There are 14 residues in the CDR3. Germline lookup yields CDR1 SGHDT and CDR2 YYEEEE. CDR3 region: CASGPREVAYEQYF. For the CDR3, the DNA is TGTGCCAGCGGACCCAGGGAAGTCGCCTACGAGCAGTACTTC.

The chain employs TRBV7-9 and TRBJ2-4, with 8 bases identical to TRBD1. J was trimmed by 2 bases and V by 3 bases; bases with no gene match: 6. Germline V CDR1 and CDR2: SEHNR, FQNEAQ (reference sequence). CDR3 size: 16 residues. CDR3 protein: CASSFGGTGTKNIQYF. DNA for the CDR3: TGTGCCAGCAGCTTTGGGGGGACAGGAACCAAAAACATTCAGTACTTC.

This clone was counted many times. This chain uses TRBV7-9 with TRBJ2-5, with 8 nucleotides matching TRBD2. With V trimmed by 4 bases and J by 5 bases, 6 bases remained unmatched. Looked up from germline, CDR1 is SEHNR and CDR2 is FQNEAQ (reference sequence). The CDR3 runs 14 residues. CDR3 sequence reads: CASSWGTSSETQYF. The CDR3 nucleotides are TGTGCCAGCAGCTGGGGGACTAGTTCCGAGACCCAGTACTTC. Together with reference TRBV7-9 and TRBJ2-5, the CDR3 gives the full variable domain: DTGVSQNPRHKITKRGQNVTFRCDPISEHNRLYWYRQTLGQGPEFLTYFQNEAQLEKSRLLSDRFSAERPKGSFSTLEIQRTEQGDSAMYLCASSWGTSSETQYFGPGTRLLVL.

The chain joins TRBV6-5 to TRBJ2-1, with a weak D call TRBD2 (6 bases). V lost 8 bases to trimming and J lost 8 bases, with 13 bases between them. This CDR3 is 12 amino acids long. Germline V gene lookup returns CDR1 MNHEY and CDR2 SVGAGI. CDR3 amino acids: CASRRDWDEQFF. Here the CDR3 DNA reads TGTGCCAGCCGTAGGGACTGGGATGAGCAGTTCTTC.

In this sample, this clone turned up a few times. The J gene is TRBJ1-2, the V gene TRBV29-1, with D perhaps matching TRBD1 (6 bases). Germline loops: CDR1 SQVTM, CDR2 ANQGSEA. This CDR3 has 12 amino acids. V was pared by 4 bases and J by 6 bases, with 12 bases between. The CDR3 DNA reads TGCAGCGTTGTTCTTACAGGGCATGGCTACACCTTC. Protein sequence: CSVVLTGHGYTF.

In its sample, this clone was seen a few times. V and J are TRBV2 and TRBJ2-7; tentative D call: TRBD1 (6 bases). Trimming took 7 bases from V and 0 from J, leaving 10 bases between them. The length of the CDR3 is 13 residues. CDR1 and CDR2 from the germline V gene are SNHLY and FYNNEI. The CDR3 here is CASIQGSSYEQYF. In DNA, the CDR3 is TGTGCCAGCATACAGGGAAGCTCCTACGAGCAGTACTTC.

This clone was seen ten or more times. This rearrangement joins TRBV28 to TRBJ2-7; D remains ambiguous. Between the trimmed V and J ends, which lost 1 base and 6 bases, there was a span of 4 bases. Germline loops: CDR1 MDHEN, CDR2 SYDVKM. CDR3 length: 11 amino acids. CDR3 DNA sequence: TGTGCCAGCAGTTTATTGAGCGAGCAGTACTTC. Translating it yields CASSLLSEQYF.

The genes are TRBV9 and TRBJ1-1; tentatively, D is TRBD1 (6 bases). Germline-derived CDR1 and CDR2 are SGDLS and YYNGEE. Between the trimmed V and J ends, which lost 4 bases and 7 bases, there was a span of 17 bases. This CDR3 region has 14 residues. In nucleotides, the CDR3 is TGTGCCAGCAGCCCGACGGAGGGAGGGGGTGAAGCTTTCTTT. Protein sequence: CASSPTEGGGEAFF. The entire variable domain, with the rest obtained from reference TRBV9 and TRBJ1-1, is as follows: DSGVTQTPKHLITATGQRVTLRCSPRSGDLSVYWYQQSLDQGLQFLIQYYNGEERAKGNILERFSAQQFPDLHSELNLSSLELGDSALYFCASSPTEGGGEAFFGQGTRLTVV.

The chain links TRBV5-4 to TRBJ1-3; 7 bases match TRBD1. The CDR3 loop spans 15 amino acids. V shed 1 base, J shed 0 bases, and the junction held 1 base outside the gene matches. CDR1 is SGHNT and CDR2 is YYREEE in the germline V gene (reference sequence). The CDR3: CASSLQGGSGNTIYF. The CDR3 nucleotides read TGTGCCAGCAGCTTGCAGGGGGGCTCTGGAAACACCATATATTTT.

The chain couples TRBV11-2 to TRBJ2-1; 11 bases map to TRBD2. CDR1 is SGHAT and CDR2 is FQNNGV in the germline V gene. There are 16 residues in the CDR3. Trimming removed 2 bases from V and 4 bases from J; junction bases left unmatched: 4. The CDR3 nucleotides read TGTGCCAGCAGCTTAAGACTAGCGGGGATATACAATGAGCAGTTCTTC. Translating gives CASSLRLAGIYNEQFF.

A note on this clone: At one boundary the junction diverges from the germline segment, which might be a read error. The rearrangement uses TRBV6-1 and TRBJ2-3; the match to TRBD2 covers 9 bases. The CDR3 length is 14 residues. Germline loops: CDR1 MNHNS, CDR2 SASEGT. This chain's CDR3 is CAISSGGGTDTQYF. DNA of the CDR3: TGTGCCATCAGTAGCGGGGGCGGCACAGATACGCAGTATTTT.

This clone was seen a few times. This chain joins TRBV11-1 and TRBJ2-5, with 8 nucleotides matching TRBD1. With 5 bases clipped from V and 5 bases from J, the junction kept 7 bases outside the gene matches. The CDR3 sequence is 14 residues long. The germline V gene has CDR1 SGHAT and CDR2 FQDESV (reference sequence). This CDR3 reads CASSNGQGWETQYF. The CDR3 DNA follows: TGTGCCAGCAGCAATGGACAGGGCTGGGAGACCCAGTACTTC.

This clone has only a few counts. The chain employs TRBV27 and TRBJ2-5; 7 bases map to TRBD2. CDR1 and CDR2 (germline): MNHEY, SMNVEV (reference sequence). V trimming: 4 bases; J trimming: 0 bases; junction bases outside the gene matches: 5. CDR3 length: 15 residues. The CDR3 nucleotides are TGTGCCAGCAGTTCTAGCGGAGCGTACCAAGAGACCCAGTACTTC. Residues: CASSSSGAYQETQYF.

This rearrangement joins TRBV5-4 to TRBJ2-2; TRBD2 matches 7 bases. V shed 2 bases, J shed 2 bases, and the junction held 3 bases outside the gene matches. This CDR3 comprises 15 residues. Germline V gene data show CDR1 as SGHNT and CDR2 as YYREEE (reference sequence). The CDR3 region is CASSFASGNTGELFF. The CDR3 DNA reads TGTGCCAGCAGCTTCGCTAGCGGAAACACCGGGGAGCTGTTTTTT.

The chain has TRBV7-9 and TRBJ1-2; the D gene is possibly TRBD1 (5 bases). The V and J ends lost 5 bases and 3 bases respectively, with 13 bases between them. CDR3 length: 14 amino acids. The germline CDR1 and CDR2 sequences are SEHNR and FQNEAQ (reference sequence). The chain's CDR3 is CASSPGGGDYGYTF. The DNA of the CDR3 is TGTGCCAGCAGCCCCGGTGGAGGGGACTATGGCTACACCTTC.

This clone was seen more than once but under ten times. This chain joins TRBV4-2 and TRBJ1-2; no firm D call. The CDR3 is 14 amino acids. The V gene lost 3 bases and the J gene lost 1 base, with 9 bases spanning the gap. The germline gives CDR1 LGHNA, CDR2 YNFKEQ. The chain's CDR3 is CASSQMGDNYGYTF. As DNA, the CDR3 is TGTGCCAGCAGCCAGATGGGCGATAACTATGGCTACACCTTC.

This clone has a handful of counts. The genes are TRBV14 and TRBJ1-2, with D possibly matching TRBD1 (5 bases). From germline, CDR1 is SGHDN and CDR2 FVKESK. Trimming took off 4 bases at V and 2 bases at J, with 8 bases between the two ends. This CDR3 region has 13 residues. CDR3 nucleotides: TGTGCCAGCAGCCCAGACAGAAACTATGGCTACACCTTC. It is translated as CASSPDRNYGYTF.

This clone was picked up a small number of times. This sequence joins TRBV5-1 and TRBJ1-2, with TRBD1 identical over 7 bases. With 0 bases clipped from V and 6 bases from J, the junction kept 8 bases outside the gene matches. The germline V gene encodes CDR1 SGHRS and CDR2 YFSETQ. The CDR3 loop spans 15 amino acids. The CDR3 sequence is CASSLASSGGDGYTF. CDR3 DNA sequence: TGCGCCAGCAGCTTGGCCAGTTCAGGGGGTGATGGCTACACCTTC.

A few counts support this clone. J is TRBJ2-3 and V is TRBV5-1; 8 positions match TRBD2. This CDR3 contains 15 residues. The germline CDR1 and CDR2 sequences are SGHRS and YFSETQ. The J segment lost 0 bases and the V segment lost 7 bases, leaving 7 bases of the junction unmatched. The CDR3 here is CASRKAGASTDTQYF. CDR3 DNA: TGCGCCAGCCGAAAAGCGGGGGCGAGCACAGATACGCAGTATTTT. Supplemented by reference TRBV5-1 and TRBJ2-3, the full variable domain reads KAGVTQTPRYLIKTRGQQVTLSCSPISGHRSVSWYQQTPGQGLQFLFEYFSETQRNKGNFPGRFSGRQFSNSRSEMNVSTLELGDSALYLCASRKAGASTDTQYFGPGTRLTVL.

The V and J genes are TRBV14 and TRBJ2-7; D is ambiguous. V was clipped by 0 bases and J by 2 bases, with 14 bases between them. The CDR3 has 16 residues. The germline V gene encodes CDR1 SGHDN and CDR2 FVKESK. The CDR3 loop is CASSQDLVSGTYEQYF. For the CDR3, the DNA is TGTGCCAGCAGCCAAGATCTGGTCTCAGGCACCTACGAGCAGTACTTC.

The chain joins TRBV5-1 to TRBJ2-2; 9 positions match TRBD1. V lost 4 bases to trimming and J lost 5 bases; unmatched junction nucleotides: 6. Germline CDR1 is SGHRS and CDR2 is YFSETQ. The CDR3 is 15 residues long. The DNA for the CDR3 is TGCGCCAGCAGCACACAGGGGGCGGAAACCGGGGAGCTGTTTTTT. This translates into CASSTQGAETGELFF.

The chain is built from TRBV28 and TRBJ2-1; 11 bases map to TRBD2. Germline V gene sequence: CDR1 MDHEN, CDR2 SYDVKM. The CDR3 runs 20 residues. V shed 3 bases, J shed 3 bases, and the junction held 16 bases outside the gene matches. CDR3 in DNA: TGTGCCAGCAGTTTCCCCACAGATCAACTAGCGGGGGTGAACTACAATGAGCAGTTCTTC. Translated: CASSFPTDQLAGVNYNEQFF.